This T cell receptor beta chain was found in a study of CD8 T cells in Susac syndrome. Across the study: Blood was drawn from Susac syndrome patients while they were therapy-naive, on corticosteroids, or on intravenous immunoglobulin alone.

TEMRA cells were FACS-enriched, with CD8+ and CD4+ T cells isolated negatively. Overall study results and limits: Susac syndrome CD4+ T cell repertoires showed no clonal expansion.

Random-hexamer reverse transcription was applied to about 0.45 to 1 ug RNA. TCRdb re-called the immunoSEQ multiplex PCR reads through MiXCR, storing one row per CDR3 protein. The sample consists of 160,000 or so distinct CDR3 sequences, around 96% of them appearing once. The CDR3 totals 14 residues. Germline CDR1 and CDR2: LGHDT and YNNKEL (reference sequence). V shed 3 bases and J 5 bases; nucleotides not matched to a gene: 6. Points on this clonotype: Its antigen is unknown.

Sequencing input: CD4+ T cells from PBMCs. This sequence was found in a human donor with Susac syndrome. The chain carries TRBV3-1 and TRBJ1-1; 7 bases align to TRBD1. The CDR3 nucleotides read TGTGCCAGCAGCCAGGGTACAGGGGAAACTGAAGCTTTCTTT. Translated, it gives CASSQGTGETEAFF.